These 5 T cell receptor beta chains were sequenced from one sample in a study of tissue T cells after allogeneic stem cell transplantation. Only in-frame clones appear in the TCRdb table, and some are missing; sequencing was by immunoSEQ multiplex PCR. The table shows under 8,500 clones, with around 50% occurring only once. Time point indicated: mouse harvest day 7 after allogeneic transplant. Mouse grafts combined 10^7 T-cell-depleted bone marrow cells with 10^6 splenic CD5+ T cells. Sequences were obtained from gut tissue. The receptors derive from a female BALB/c mouse given C57BL/6 T cells with graft-versus-host disease after an allogeneic hematopoietic cell transplant.

In its sample, this clone is medium-sized. The genes and germline here are from mouse. The read ends 1 residue shy of where the CDR3 ends; the end is completed using the germline J gene. The chain combines TRBV26 with TRBJ1-3, with a possible D match to TRBD1 (6 bases). Trimming took 6 bases from V and 0 from J, leaving 12 bases between them. The CDR3 extends over 15 amino acids. Germline V CDR1 and CDR2: KGHPV, FQNQEV (reference sequence). The CDR3: CASSRGTNSGNTLYF. The sequenced part of the CDR3 DNA is TGTGCCAGCAGCCGCGGGACAAATTCTGGAAATACGCTCTAT.

This clone was detected only a few times. Each gene name is a mouse one. The sequenced fragment ends 1 residue before the CDR3 boundary, so the rest is inferred from the germline J gene. The chain uses TRBV26 and TRBJ2-3; the match to TRBD2 covers 8 bases. V was pared by 1 base and J by 0 bases, with 6 bases of the junction left unmatched. The CDR3 has 17 residues. Germline V gene sequence: CDR1 KGHPV, CDR2 FQNQEV (reference sequence). The part of the CDR3 DNA that was read is TGTGCCAGCAGTCTGTTTTGGGGGGGGGCTAGTGCAGAAACGCTGTAT. Protein product: CASSLFWGGASAETLY. The full CDR3 is CASSLFWGGASAETLYF. The variable domain in full, completed from reference TRBV26 and TRBJ2-3, reads NSKVIQTPRYLVKGQGQKAKMRCIPEKGHPVVFWYQQNKNNEFKFLINFQNQEVLQQIDMTEKRFSAECPSNSPCSLEIQSSEAGDSALYLCASSLFWGGASAETLYFGSGTRLTVL.

In regard to this clone: Genes and germline come from the mouse. CDR3 DNA (partial): TGTGCCAGCAGTCTGTATCCAACAAACACAGAAGTCTTC. Residues: CASSLYPTNTEVF. The entire CDR3 is CASSLYPTNTEVFF. The genes are TRBV24 and TRBJ1-1; D ambiguous. The CDR3 end lies 1 residue beyond the end of the read and is filled in from the germline J gene. Germline V gene data show CDR1 as KGHTA and CDR2 as FRNEEI. The V gene lost 0 bases and the J gene lost 0 bases, with 5 bases spanning the gap. The CDR3 is made up of 14 amino acids.

As concerns this clone: Mouse germline and gene names are used. Read sequence stops 1 residue before the CDR3 end, and the germline J gene provides the missing end. The V and J genes are TRBV24 and TRBJ1-1; D not resolved. V lost 5 bases and J 0 bases, leaving 10 bases between the germline ends. Germline V lookup: CDR1 KGHTA, CDR2 FRNEEI. The CDR3 is made up of 14 amino acids. The CDR3 spells CASSRGRANTEVFF. The CDR3 DNA, read in part, is TGTGCCAGCAGTAGAGGAAGGGCAAACACAGAAGTCTTC.

Points on this clone: Mouse germline and gene names are used. Read data end 1 residue before the CDR3 end; the end is taken from the germline J gene. This chain uses TRBV23 with TRBJ2-3; TRBD1, the D gene given by the table, was not confirmed from the DNA. Germline assignment: CDR1 KGHTA and CDR2 FQNQQP. This CDR3 comprises 13 residues. CDR3 DNA (partial): TGCTCCAGCAGGACAGGGAGTGCAGAAACGCTGTAT. Amino acid sequence: CSSRTGSAETLY. The entire CDR3 sequence reads CSSRTGSAETLYF.